This T cell receptor (beta chain) originates from a study of blood T cell repertoires in COVID-19. This table comes from immunoSEQ multiplex PCR, and its TCRdb copy is limited to in-frame clones, with some not included. The data show about 200,000 clones, about 84% seen once. The V end was cut by 6 bases, the J end by 8 bases, with 25 bases between. The CDR3 extends over 16 amino acids. Looked up from germline, CDR1 is LNHDA and CDR2 is SQIVND (reference sequence). The V gene is TRBV19, the J gene TRBJ1-2, with D maybe TRBD1 (5 bases). The sample comprised peripheral blood. The clonotype comes from a woman older than 75 with acute or convalescent COVID-19. The CDR3 DNA is TGTGCCAGTAGACGCACGGGGGAAATCGGCCTCGGAGGCTACACCTTC. Translation gives CASRRTGEIGLGGYTF.